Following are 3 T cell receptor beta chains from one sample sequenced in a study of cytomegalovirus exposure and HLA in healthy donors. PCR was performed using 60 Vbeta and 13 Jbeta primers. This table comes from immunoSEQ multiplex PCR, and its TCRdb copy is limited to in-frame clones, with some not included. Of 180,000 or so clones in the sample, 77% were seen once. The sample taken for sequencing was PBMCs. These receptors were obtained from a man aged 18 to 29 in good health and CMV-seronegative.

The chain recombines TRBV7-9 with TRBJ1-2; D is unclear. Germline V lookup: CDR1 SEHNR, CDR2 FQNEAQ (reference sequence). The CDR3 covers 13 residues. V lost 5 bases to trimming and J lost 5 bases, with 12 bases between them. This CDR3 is CASSLRGWYGYTF. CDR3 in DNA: TGTGCCAGCAGCCTTCGAGGCTGGTATGGCTACACCTTC.

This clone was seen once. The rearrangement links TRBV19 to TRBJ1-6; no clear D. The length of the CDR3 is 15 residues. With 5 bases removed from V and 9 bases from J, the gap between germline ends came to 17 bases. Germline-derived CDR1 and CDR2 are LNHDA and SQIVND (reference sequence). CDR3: CASSSGQVTSSPLHF. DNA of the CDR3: TGTGCCAGTAGTTCCGGCCAGGTCACATCTTCACCCCTCCACTTT.

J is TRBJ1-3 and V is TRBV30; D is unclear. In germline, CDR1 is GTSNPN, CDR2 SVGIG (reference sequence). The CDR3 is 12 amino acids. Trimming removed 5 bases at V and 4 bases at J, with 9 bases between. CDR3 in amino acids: CAWAPAGNTIYF. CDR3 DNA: TGTGCCTGGGCCCCCGCGGGAAACACCATATATTTT.